What follows are 27 T cell receptor beta chains derived from one specimen sequenced in a study of response to subunit inactivated influenza vaccine. Using its own MiXCR run on the RT-PCR reads, TCRdb lists one record per CDR3 protein. The top ten hold about a tenth of the sample, which has hundreds of thousands of distinct CDR3 sequences, about 18% seen once. The material sequenced was PBMCs from blood, taken roughly 5 days after vaccination. The receptors shown here come from a man in his forties or fifties who received an inactivated influenza vaccine.

This clonotype was recorded a few times. The CDR3 loop reads CASSLALAVSRQGETQYF. Written as DNA, the CDR3 is TGCGCCAGCAGCTTGGCCTTGGCAGTCAGCCGGCAAGGGGAGACCCAGTACTTC. The chain joins TRBV5-1 to TRBJ2-5; D remains unclear. Germline lookup yields CDR1 SGHRS and CDR2 YFSETQ. The length of the CDR3 is 18 residues. V lost 0 bases and J 5 bases, leaving 23 bases between the germline ends.

This clonotype appeared a few times. CDR3 nucleotides: TGTGCCAGCAGTACGGACAGGGGAGAGGGCAATCAGCCCCAGCATTTT. The encoded protein is CASSTDRGEGNQPQHF. The genes are TRBV12-3 or TRBV12-4 and TRBJ1-5; 9 positions match TRBD1. Trimming removed 5 bases from V and 2 bases from J; junction bases left unmatched: 7. The CDR3 has 16 residues.

This rearrangement joins TRBV12-3 or TRBV12-4 to TRBJ2-3; D might be TRBD1 (6 bases). V was shortened by 4 bases and J by 3 bases, with 20 bases between the two germline ends. CDR3 length equals 17 residues. The CDR3 DNA sequence: TGTGCCAGCAGTTCGTGGGGCAGGGGCATTGGTACAGATACGCAGTATTTT. It encodes CASSSWGRGIGTDTQYF.

The chain carries TRBV20-1 and TRBJ2-1; the D gene is possibly TRBD2 (6 bases). Between the trimmed V and J ends, which lost 6 bases and 7 bases, there was a span of 22 bases. CDR3 length: 15 amino acids. Germline V gene lookup returns CDR1 DFQATT and CDR2 SNEGSKA (reference sequence). The CDR3 spells CSATSLSGVRNEQFF. The CDR3 region has the DNA TGCAGTGCCACCTCCCTATCGGGAGTTAGGAATGAGCAGTTCTTC.

This clonotype was detected only a few times. The chain couples TRBV29-1 to TRBJ2-5; D might be TRBD1 or TRBD2, each matching 5 bases. The germline gives CDR1 SQVTM, CDR2 ANQGSEA. The V end lost 6 bases, the J end lost 7 bases, and 21 bases lay between the germline ends. There are 14 residues in the CDR3. Written as DNA, the CDR3 is TGCAGCGTGAAGGGCGTAAGGCTTGGGGGGACCCAGTACTTC. Protein sequence: CSVKGVRLGGTQYF.

The chain links TRBV29-1 to TRBJ2-1, with D perhaps matching TRBD2 (5 bases). Trimming left V 5 bases short and J 8 bases short, with 22 bases between. Looked up from germline, CDR1 is SQVTM and CDR2 is ANQGSEA. The CDR3 length is 15 residues. CDR3 bases: TGCAGCGTTAAGCTCGACTATCAAAAATTCCATGAGCAGTTCTTC. Its translation: CSVKLDYQKFHEQFF.

There are a few counts of this clonotype. The chain is built from TRBV6-5 and TRBJ2-5; D possibly corresponds to TRBD2 (6 bases). Germline values: CDR1 MNHEY, CDR2 SVGAGI. V lost 2 bases, J lost 0 bases, and 10 bases lay in between. The CDR3 sequence is 15 residues long. This chain's CDR3 is CASSYAGPYQETQYF. The CDR3 region has the DNA TGTGCCAGCAGTTACGCGGGACCGTACCAAGAGACCCAGTACTTC.

As for this clonotype: One end of the junction does not line up with germline, which may come from a read error. This chain connects TRBV5-5 to TRBJ2-2; D possibly corresponds to TRBD2 (5 bases). Germline CDR1 SGHKS, CDR2 YYEKEE (reference sequence). CDR3 length equals 15 residues. CDR3 amino acids: CASSLAGVNTGELIF. The CDR3 nucleotides read TGTGCCAGCAGCTTGGCCGGCGTAAACACCGGGGAGCTGATTTTT.

The J gene is TRBJ2-5, the V gene TRBV29-1, with 8 nucleotides matching TRBD2. J was trimmed by 2 bases and V by 2 bases; bases with no gene match: 4. The germline V gene has CDR1 SQVTM and CDR2 ANQGSEA. This CDR3 has 14 residues. CDR3 in DNA: TGCAGCGTTGAACCCGGGACTAGACAAGAGACCCAGTACTTC. The encoded protein is CSVEPGTRQETQYF. Filled out from reference TRBV29-1 and TRBJ2-5, the complete variable domain reads SAVISQKPSRDICQRGTSLTIQCQVDSQVTMMFWYRQQPGQSLTLIATANQGSEATYESGFVIDKFPISRPNLTFSTLTVSNMSPEDSSIYLCSVEPGTRQETQYFGPGTRLLVL.

This clonotype came up many times. The chain employs TRBV4-2 and TRBJ1-1; D is possibly TRBD1 (6 bases). V was shortened by 6 bases and J by 4 bases, with 21 bases between the two germline ends. This CDR3 has 16 amino acids. Germline CDR1 reads LGHNA; CDR2 reads YNFKEQ. Here the CDR3 reads CASSSLGAGAGTEAFF. The CDR3 nucleotides read TGTGCCAGCAGTTCTCTTGGGGCAGGGGCGGGCACTGAAGCTTTCTTT.

The chain combines TRBV6-2 or TRBV6-3 with TRBJ2-1; D call uncertain. The CDR3 length is 19 residues. Deletions cut 1 base from V and 6 bases from J, with 25 bases between. CDR1 and CDR2 (germline): MNHEY, SVGEGT. The CDR3 DNA reads as TGTGCCAGCAGTTACTGGAGTGGTGTGGAAACGTACGTACGCAATGAGCAGTTCTTC. This translates into CASSYWSGVETYVRNEQFF.

This clonotype appeared a few times. The chain employs TRBV19 and TRBJ1-3, with D tentatively TRBD1 (5 bases). CDR1 and CDR2 from the germline V gene are LNHDA and SQIVND (reference sequence). This CDR3 is built from 16 residues. Trimming took off 4 bases at V and 0 bases at J, with 13 bases between the two ends. The CDR3 loop is CASSTSGTRSGNTIYF. CDR3 bases: TGTGCCAGTAGTACCTCCGGGACCCGCTCTGGAAACACCATATATTTT. The full variable domain, completed using reference TRBV19 and TRBJ1-3, is DGGITQSPKYLFRKEGQNVTLSCEQNLNHDAMYWYRQDPGQGLRLIYYSQIVNDFQKGDIAEGYSVSREKKESFPLTVTSAQKNPTAFYLCASSTSGTRSGNTIYFGEGSWLTVV.

The rearrangement joins TRBV20-1 to TRBJ1-2; D ambiguous. Germline loops: CDR1 DFQATT, CDR2 SNEGSKA (reference sequence). The CDR3 loop spans 11 amino acids. V was shortened by 8 bases and J by 8 bases, with 15 bases between the two germline ends. The CDR3 DNA reads as TGCAGTTCCGGGGTGCCGACGGGCTACACCTTC. It codes for CSSGVPTGYTF.

A few counts support this clonotype. This chain links TRBV6-2 or TRBV6-3 with TRBJ2-3; D possibly uses TRBD1 or TRBD2 (5 bases each). The CDR3 consists of 17 residues. The germline CDR1 and CDR2 sequences are MNHEY and SVGEGT. The ends were cut back, 5 bases at V and 0 bases at J, with 18 bases in the middle. The CDR3 protein is CASSRSGRHASTDTQYF. The DNA for the CDR3 is TGTGCCAGCAGTAGATCGGGACGTCATGCTAGCACAGATACGCAGTATTTT.

The chain is built from TRBV6-2 or TRBV6-3 and TRBJ1-1, with 9 bases identical to TRBD1. After removal of 2 bases from V and 3 bases from J, the junction contained 22 bases not matched to a gene. This CDR3 comprises 21 residues. Germline V gene data show CDR1 as MNHEY and CDR2 as SVGEGT. The DNA of the CDR3 is TGTGCCAGCAGTTACCAACCCCACCCGAAGCCGGGACAGGGTCTCGACACTGAAGCTTTCTTT. Translation: CASSYQPHPKPGQGLDTEAFF.

This clonotype was seen a few times. The chain employs TRBV5-1 and TRBJ2-2; the D gene is possibly TRBD1 (5 bases). Germline V gene sequence: CDR1 SGHRS, CDR2 YFSETQ. The CDR3 is made up of 15 amino acids. V was clipped by 4 bases and J by 1 base, with 11 bases between them. Here the CDR3 reads CASSRRTQNTGELFF. CDR3 in DNA: TGCGCCAGCAGCCGAAGGACACAGAACACCGGGGAGCTGTTTTTT.

A word on this clonotype: Lacking the conserved final phenylalanine or tryptophan, this CDR3 likely reflects a read error. The rearrangement joins TRBV4-1 to TRBJ1-2; perhaps TRBD1 as D (5 bases). CDR1 and CDR2 from the germline V gene are MGHRA and YSYEKL. This CDR3 is built from 14 residues. V was pared by 3 bases and J by 8 bases, with 16 bases between. This CDR3 reads CASSHPPGATGYTS. CDR3 coding DNA: TGCGCCAGCAGCCATCCCCCCGGGGCGACCGGCTACACCTCC.

This clonotype turned up a few times. The chain employs TRBV2 and TRBJ2-7; D call uncertain. The CDR3 has 13 residues. Per the germline V gene, CDR1 is SNHLY and CDR2 is FYNNEI. The germline V and J ends were trimmed by 4 bases and 0 bases, with 7 bases remaining between them. This CDR3 is CASSVKNSYEQYF. CDR3 nucleotide sequence: TGTGCCAGCAGTGTTAAGAACTCCTACGAGCAGTACTTC.

The chain combines TRBV7-9 with TRBJ1-2; D is uncertain. CDR3 size: 16 residues. V was clipped by 1 base and J by 1 base, with 13 bases between them. CDR1 and CDR2 (germline): SEHNR, FQNEAQ (reference sequence). In nucleotides, the CDR3 is TGTGCCAGCAGCTTAGGGTTATCGAGGGATAACTATGGCTACACCTTC. Its translation: CASSLGLSRDNYGYTF.

The gene calls are TRBV28 and TRBJ2-3; TRBD1 matches at 9 bases. Per germline, CDR1 MDHEN and CDR2 SYDVKM. CDR3 length equals 21 residues. V lost 1 base to trimming and J lost 0 bases; unmatched junction nucleotides: 17. The CDR3: CASSLSRPGQGPLRSTDTQYF. The CDR3 DNA reads TGTGCCAGCAGTTTATCAAGACCGGGACAGGGACCACTTAGGAGCACAGATACGCAGTATTTT.

This rearrangement joins TRBV6-2 or TRBV6-3 to TRBJ2-7; D gene uncertain. The germline V gene encodes CDR1 MNHEY and CDR2 SVGEGT. This CDR3 region has 11 residues. V shed 5 bases and J shed 6 bases, with 8 bases lying between them. CDR3 DNA sequence: TGTGCCAGCAGTAGGTACGGCGAGCAGTACTTC. Protein: CASSRYGEQYF.

This rearrangement joins TRBV7-9 to TRBJ2-1, with 9 bases lining up with TRBD1. The CDR3 length is 15 residues. V lost 4 bases to trimming and J lost 8 bases; unmatched junction nucleotides: 9. Germline V gene data show CDR1 as SEHNR and CDR2 as FQNEAQ (reference sequence). CDR3 nucleotide sequence: TGTGCCAGCAGCTCCAACAGGGGGCAGATTCATGAGCAGTTCTTC. Protein product: CASSSNRGQIHEQFF.

This chain connects TRBV11-2 to TRBJ1-4, with 9 bases that match TRBD1. The J segment lost 6 bases and the V segment lost 10 bases, leaving 12 bases of the junction unmatched. The CDR3 has 15 amino acids. CDR1 is SGHAT, CDR2 FQNNGV, per germline. DNA of the CDR3: TGTGCCACTCGACCAGGGACAGGGATCTATGAAAAACTGTTTTTT. It encodes CATRPGTGIYEKLFF.

The chain recombines TRBV15 with TRBJ2-7; perhaps TRBD2 as D (6 bases). The CDR3 extends over 14 amino acids. V lost 1 base and J lost 5, with 12 bases in between. The germline V gene encodes CDR1 LNHNV and CDR2 YYDKDF (reference sequence). DNA of the CDR3: TGTGCCACCAGCAGAGGAGATGGCGGGGACGAGCAGTACTTC. Its protein is CATSRGDGGDEQYF.

The chain has TRBV19 and TRBJ2-7; 12 bases are shared with TRBD2. V was clipped by 6 bases and J by 2 bases; unmatched bases: 5. CDR1 and CDR2 from the germline V gene are LNHDA and SQIVND (reference sequence). This CDR3 has 15 amino acids. CDR3 residues: CASSNLAGGPYEQYF. The DNA for the CDR3 is TGTGCCAGTAGCAACCTAGCGGGAGGGCCCTACGAGCAGTACTTC.

This clonotype has a handful of counts. This chain joins TRBV5-1 and TRBJ2-7; D is unclear. CDR3 length: 16 residues. Looked up from germline, CDR1 is SGHRS and CDR2 is YFSETQ. Trimming removed 4 bases from V and 0 bases from J, with 17 bases in between. DNA of the CDR3: TGCGCCAGCAGCCCTACCCCGGGTCCCCTCTCCTACGAGCAGTACTTC. This gives the protein CASSPTPGPLSYEQYF.

This clonotype was counted between two and nine times. The chain combines TRBV15 with TRBJ2-3, with TRBD2 as a possible D gene (7 bases). V shed 0 bases and J shed 4 bases, with 14 bases lying between them. CDR1 is LNHNV, CDR2 YYDKDF, per germline (reference sequence). The CDR3 length is 16 residues. The CDR3 spells CATSRDRGGGSDTQYF. As DNA, the CDR3 is TGTGCCACCAGCAGAGATCGGGGCGGGGGCTCAGATACGCAGTATTTT.